The 14 T cell receptor beta chains below all came from one sample that was sequenced in a study of shared clonotypes between healthy human individuals. The assay was immunoSEQ multiplex PCR, and TCRdb's table has in-frame clones only and misses some. The data contain 980,000 or so clones, more than 75% of them singletons. Sequencing was performed on memory CD4+ T cells sorted from blood. Subset of the sample: CD45RA-negative fraction. Receptors were obtained from a man aged 18 to 30 in good health.

The V and J genes are TRBV29-1 and TRBJ1-3; no clear D gene. With 4 bases removed from V and 0 bases from J, the gap between germline ends came to 10 bases. The germline CDR1 and CDR2 sequences are SQVTM and ANQGSEA. The CDR3 consists of 14 residues. Written as DNA, the CDR3 is TGCAGCGTTGCTTGGAACCCCTCTGGAAACACCATATATTTT. Its protein is CSVAWNPSGNTIYF.

The chain uses TRBV7-2 and TRBJ2-1, with a weak D call TRBD2 (6 bases). Deletions cut 0 bases from V and 5 bases from J, with 11 bases between. This CDR3 contains 15 residues. The germline V gene encodes CDR1 SGHTA and CDR2 FQGNSA. CDR3: CASSLAGGGDNEQFF. CDR3 nucleotides: TGTGCCAGCAGCTTAGCGGGAGGAGGGGACAATGAGCAGTTCTTC.

V gene TRBV6-4 combines with J gene TRBJ2-1; 10 bases line up with TRBD1. V lost 6 bases, J lost 10 bases, and 9 bases stayed unmatched. Looked up from germline, CDR1 is MRHNA and CDR2 is SNTAGT. CDR3 length: 14 amino acids. The DNA of the CDR3 is TGTGCCAGCAGCGAGGGACAGGGGTTTGGGGAGCAGTTCTTC. Translation: CASSEGQGFGEQFF.

The chain is built from TRBV6-1 and TRBJ2-7; no clear D gene. From germline, CDR1 is MNHNS and CDR2 SASEGT. V was pared by 4 bases and J by 3 bases, with 10 bases between. The CDR3 is 13 amino acids. The CDR3 here is CASSVGFVYEQYF. CDR3 DNA sequence: TGTGCCAGCAGTGTAGGGTTCGTCTACGAGCAGTACTTC.

The CDR3 reads CASSTLTETQYF. For the CDR3, the DNA is TGTGCCAGCAGTACTCTGACAGAGACCCAGTACTTC. The V and J genes are TRBV28 and TRBJ2-5; D is undetermined. V was cut by 5 bases and J by 4 bases, with 8 bases left in between. CDR3 length: 12 amino acids. Germline-derived CDR1 and CDR2 are MDHEN and SYDVKM.

The gene calls are TRBV5-1 and TRBJ2-2; the D is unclear. Germline loops: CDR1 SGHRS, CDR2 YFSETQ. The germline V and J ends were trimmed by 1 base and 6 bases, with 13 bases remaining between them. CDR3 length: 15 amino acids. The CDR3 DNA is TGCGCCAGCAGCTTGAGCACGCCCCGAGCCGGGGAGCTGTTTTTT. It specifies CASSLSTPRAGELFF.

The chain has TRBV15 and TRBJ2-5; no clear D gene. Deletions cut 0 bases from V and 3 bases from J, with 11 bases between. CDR1 and CDR2 (germline): LNHNV, YYDKDF (reference sequence). This CDR3 is 15 amino acids long. CDR3 nucleotide sequence: TGTGCCACCAGCAGAGAGGGTTACTCTAAAGAGACCCAGTACTTC. Protein sequence: CATSREGYSKETQYF.

The V gene is TRBV11-1, the J gene TRBJ2-2, with D perhaps given as TRBD1 or TRBD2 (5 bases each). CDR3 length: 15 residues. Per the germline V gene, CDR1 is SGHAT and CDR2 is FQDESV (reference sequence). Trimming pared 3 bases from V and 7 bases from J, leaving 15 bases between. The DNA of the CDR3 is TGTGCCAGCAGCTTCGACCGGGGCACGGGCGGGGAGCTGTTTTTT. Translation: CASSFDRGTGGELFF.

V is TRBV18 and J is TRBJ1-5; 7 nucleotides agree with TRBD1. There are 18 residues in the CDR3. The J segment lost 1 base and the V segment lost 0 bases, leaving 9 bases of the junction unmatched. Germline V gene data show CDR1 as KGHSH and CDR2 as LQKENI. The CDR3 protein is CASSPPSGGQRSNQPQHF. CDR3 coding DNA: TGTGCCAGCTCACCACCCTCCGGGGGACAGAGAAGCAATCAGCCCCAGCATTTT.

The chain employs TRBV6-5 and TRBJ2-7; 8 nucleotides agree with TRBD2. Germline V gene sequence: CDR1 MNHEY, CDR2 SVGAGI. This CDR3 region has 14 residues. The V segment lost 4 bases and the J segment 2 bases; nucleotides outside the gene matches: 4. CDR3 in DNA: TGTGCCAGCAGTTGGGGGACTAGTGCCTACGAGCAGTACTTC. The encoded protein is CASSWGTSAYEQYF.

The gene calls are TRBV7-2 and TRBJ2-2, with D tentatively TRBD2 (6 bases). CDR1 SGHTA and CDR2 FQGNSA come from the germline V gene. The CDR3 covers 15 residues. Between the trimmed V and J ends, which lost 2 bases and 1 base, there was a span of 8 bases. DNA for the CDR3: TGTGCCAGCAGCTTAAGACTAGGGAACACCGGGGAGCTGTTTTTT. It is translated as CASSLRLGNTGELFF.

This chain links TRBV7-2 with TRBJ2-3; 9 nucleotides match TRBD2. The J segment lost 3 bases and the V segment lost 3 bases, leaving 16 bases of the junction unmatched. This CDR3 is 19 amino acids long. Germline V CDR1 and CDR2: SGHTA, FQGNSA. CDR3 in DNA: TGTGCCAGCAGCTTGGGATCAGTTTGGCGGGAGGGCCGGACAGATACGCAGTATTTT. This sequence encodes CASSLGSVWREGRTDTQYF.

V gene TRBV19 combines with J gene TRBJ2-5; D ambiguous. Trimming left V 4 bases short and J 5 bases short, with 11 bases between. The germline V gene has CDR1 LNHDA and CDR2 SQIVND (reference sequence). The CDR3 covers 13 residues. Written as DNA, the CDR3 is TGTGCCAGTAGTAATACAGTGGGGGAGACCCAGTACTTC. Its protein is CASSNTVGETQYF.

J is TRBJ2-7 and V is TRBV7-9, with 7 bases aligning to TRBD2. This CDR3 is built from 15 residues. Germline V lookup: CDR1 SEHNR, CDR2 FQNEAQ (reference sequence). J lost 6 bases, V lost 0 bases, and 8 bases had no gene match. The CDR3 sequence: CASSLAGREQAEQYF. The CDR3 nucleotides read TGTGCCAGCAGCTTAGCGGGGCGGGAGCAGGCCGAGCAGTACTTC.